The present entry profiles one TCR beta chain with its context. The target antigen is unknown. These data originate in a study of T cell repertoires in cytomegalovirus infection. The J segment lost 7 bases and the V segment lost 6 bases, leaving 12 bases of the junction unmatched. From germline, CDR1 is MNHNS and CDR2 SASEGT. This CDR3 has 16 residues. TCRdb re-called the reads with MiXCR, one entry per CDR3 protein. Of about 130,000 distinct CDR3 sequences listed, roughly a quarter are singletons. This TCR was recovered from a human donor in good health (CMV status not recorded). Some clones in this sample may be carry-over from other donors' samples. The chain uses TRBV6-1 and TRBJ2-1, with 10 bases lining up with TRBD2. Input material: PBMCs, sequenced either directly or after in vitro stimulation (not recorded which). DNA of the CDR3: TGTGCCAGCAGGCCCTGGCTAGCGGGAGTGAGAAATGAGCAGTTCTTC. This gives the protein CASRPWLAGVRNEQFF.